A selection of T cell receptor beta chains follows, all from one sample in a study of Graves' ophthalmopathy and Graves' hyperthyroidism. TCRdb itself ran the multiplex PCR reads through MiXCR, one entry per CDR3 protein. This sample yields roughly 610,000 distinct CDR3 sequences, of which about 24% are seen a single time; roughly 6.9% belongs to the top ten. The sequenced material came from peripheral blood. Receptors originate from a young woman with stable Graves' hyperthyroidism. Some clones in this sample may be carry-over from other donors' samples. Both conserved end residues are part of each CDR3. A D gene is named only where the DNA matches it firmly. Not every row has a clone size; where given, it reads once, few, many or a size class.

clone_size j_call v_call d_call cdr3_aa cdr3_nt
many TRBJ2-7 TRBV5-1 TRBD1 CASSLWGDRNNEQYF TGCGCCAGCAGCTTGTGGGGGGACAGGAATAACGAGCAGTACTTC
NA TRBJ1-1 TRBV12-3/TRBV12-4 NA CASSQARQGLVWAEAFF TGTGCCAGCAGCCAAGCCCGGCAGGGGTTAGTATGGGCTGAAGCTTTCTTT
NA TRBJ1-5 TRBV19 TRBD1 CASANRGRVLVQPQHF TGTGCCAGTGCAAACAGGGGTCGCGTTCTAGTCCAGCCCCAGCATTTT
many TRBJ1-2 TRBV6-5 NA CASKPRQLANYGYTF TGTGCCAGCAAGCCCCGACAGTTAGCTAACTATGGCTACACCTTC
many TRBJ2-7 TRBV2 TRBD1 CASRLDREHEQYF TGTGCCAGCAGACTGGACAGGGAACACGAGCAGTACTTC
many TRBJ1-1 TRBV12-3/TRBV12-4 TRBD1 CASSKQGGNTEAFF TGTGCCAGCAGTAAACAGGGGGGCAACACTGAAGCTTTCTTT
many TRBJ2-2 TRBV12-3/TRBV12-4 NA CASTQGNTGELFF TGTGCCAGCACCCAGGGAAACACCGGGGAGCTGTTTTTT
many TRBJ2-6 TRBV19 NA CATDTSSGANVLTF TGTGCCACCGACACTAGCTCTGGGGCCAACGTCCTGACTTTC
NA TRBJ2-7 TRBV11-2 TRBD2 CASSLPGGSVYF TGTGCCAGCAGCCTCCCGGGGGGGAGTGTGTACTTC
many TRBJ1-1 TRBV5-1 NA CASSLNRGVNTEAFF TGCGCCAGCAGCCTCAATCGAGGCGTGAACACTGAAGCTTTCTTT
NA TRBJ2-2 TRBV27 NA CASSLGFSGLTGELFF TGTGCCAGCAGTTTAGGATTTTCCGGGCTCACCGGGGAGCTGTTTTTT
many TRBJ2-2 TRBV6-2/TRBV6-3 NA CASSYSLDTGELFF TGTGCCAGCAGTTACTCACTAGACACCGGGGAGCTGTTTTTT
few TRBJ1-5 TRBV24-1 TRBD1 CATSESGQLNQPQHF TGTGCCACCAGTGAGTCGGGACAGCTTAATCAGCCCCAGCATTTT
many TRBJ1-1 TRBV7-3 NA CASSLQGRSEAFF TGTGCCAGCAGCTTACAGGGGAGATCTGAAGCTTTCTTT
many TRBJ1-1 TRBV7-2 NA CASRTQRLNTEAFF TGTGCCAGCAGGACACAGAGGTTGAACACTGAAGCTTTCTTT
once TRBJ2-5 TRBV24-1 NA CATSDLKGTGVQETQYF TGTGCCACCAGTGACTTAAAAGGGACGGGAGTCCAAGAGACCCAGTACTTC
many TRBJ1-1 TRBV10-3 NA CAISESPARGTEAFF TGTGCCATCAGTGAGTCACCGGCAAGGGGCACTGAAGCTTTCTTT
NA TRBJ2-7 TRBV6-5 NA CASSYSKGLEQYF TGTGCCAGCAGTTACTCGAAGGGTCTCGAGCAGTACTTC
NA TRBJ1-2 TRBV10-3 TRBD1 CAILGQGAPGGYTF TGTGCCATCTTGGGACAGGGGGCGCCCGGCGGCTACACCTTC
many TRBJ1-1 TRBV29-1 NA CSVLRGALWNTEAFF TGCAGCGTTCTTAGGGGAGCTCTCTGGAACACTGAAGCTTTCTTT
many TRBJ1-1 TRBV30 NA CAWKSQGIMNTEAFF TGTGCCTGGAAATCACAGGGTATCATGAACACTGAAGCTTTCTTT
few TRBJ2-7 TRBV3-1 NA CASSQWSSGSYEQYF TGTGCCAGCAGCCAATGGAGTTCGGGCTCATACGAGCAGTACTTC
many TRBJ2-5 TRBV11-2 NA CASSSGIQETQYF TGTGCCAGCAGCTCCGGGATCCAAGAGACCCAGTACTTC
NA TRBJ1-5 TRBV20-1 NA CSASLGVDQPQHF TGCAGTGCTAGTTTGGGGGTTGATCAGCCCCAGCATTTT
many TRBJ1-2 TRBV28 NA CASSPLFLRVGYGYTF TGTGCCAGCAGCCCTCTCTTTCTCAGGGTTGGTTATGGCTACACCTTC
many TRBJ2-7 TRBV6-1 TRBD1 CASSTTGAEQYF TGTGCCAGCAGTACGACAGGGGCCGAGCAGTACTTC
few TRBJ2-5 TRBV11-2 NA CASSYARGYQETQYF TGTGCCAGCAGCTACGCGAGGGGGTACCAAGAGACCCAGTACTTC
few TRBJ2-7 TRBV6-1 NA CASASTIHYEQYF TGTGCCAGCGCCAGTACCATTCACTACGAGCAGTACTTC
few TRBJ2-7 TRBV9 NA CASSVDYGTPIPSYEQYF TGTGCCAGCAGCGTAGATTATGGGACTCCTATTCCCTCCTACGAGCAGTACTTC
few TRBJ1-1 TRBV5-1 NA CASSYNGRILNTEAFF TGCGCCAGCAGCTATAACGGACGGATTCTGAACACTGAAGCTTTCTTT
many TRBJ2-5 TRBV20-1 NA CSAGESWGLETQYF TGCAGTGCTGGGGAGAGCTGGGGGTTGGAGACCCAGTACTTC
once TRBJ2-2 TRBV30 NA CAWSDQKGGPNTGELFF TGTGCCTGGAGCGATCAAAAAGGAGGGCCGAACACCGGGGAGCTGTTTTTT
many TRBJ1-1 TRBV10-3 TRBD1 CAISPTGLEAFF TGTGCCATCAGTCCGACAGGGTTGGAAGCTTTCTTT
NA TRBJ2-2 TRBV6-2/TRBV6-3 NA CASGIPPVGGELFF TGTGCCAGCGGGATCCCGCCGGTTGGCGGGGAGCTGTTTTTT
few TRBJ1-2 TRBV7-9 NA CASSPPNRDRYGYTF TGTGCCAGCAGCCCGCCCAACAGGGACCGGTATGGCTACACCTTC
few TRBJ1-5 TRBV18 NA CASSPQGFVSQPQHF TGTGCCAGCTCACCACAGGGGTTCGTCAGTCAGCCCCAGCATTTT
NA TRBJ1-1 TRBV18 NA CASSPQGTMNTEAFF TGTGCCAGCTCACCACAGGGAACAATGAACACTGAAGCTTTCTTT
many TRBJ1-5 TRBV13 TRBD1 CASSRKGQANQPQHF TGTGCCAGCAGCCGGAAAGGACAGGCAAATCAGCCCCAGCATTTT
many TRBJ2-7 TRBV7-9 NA CASSPGTAYYEQYF TGTGCCAGCAGCCCGGGGACCGCATACTACGAGCAGTACTTC
many TRBJ2-2 TRBV6-2/TRBV6-3 NA CASSYVLLVPGELFF TGTGCCAGCAGTTACGTATTGCTCGTACCTGGGGAGCTGTTTTTT
NA TRBJ1-2 TRBV6-1 TRBD1 CASIHRQGHYGYTF TGTGCCAGCATACACCGACAGGGGCACTATGGCTACACCTTC
NA TRBJ2-5 TRBV10-3 NA CAISIKWEAGETQYF TGTGCCATCAGCATTAAGTGGGAGGCGGGGGAGACCCAGTACTTC
many TRBJ1-1 TRBV6-5 NA CASWIGGPMNTEAFF TGTGCCAGCTGGATCGGGGGCCCGATGAACACTGAAGCTTTCTTT
many TRBJ1-1 TRBV29-1 NA CSVAGSTGATEAFF TGCAGCGTTGCCGGATCCACTGGTGCTACTGAAGCTTTCTTT
once TRBJ2-5 TRBV20-1 TRBD1 CSAKMTGTETQYF TGCAGTGCTAAAATGACAGGGACAGAGACCCAGTACTTC
many TRBJ1-1 TRBV6-2/TRBV6-3 NA CASSYFEGGDTEAFF TGTGCCAGCAGTTACTTTGAAGGGGGAGACACTGAAGCTTTCTTT
few TRBJ2-7 TRBV20-1 NA CSASGGFTYEQYF TGCAGTGCTAGTGGCGGGTTTACCTACGAGCAGTACTTC